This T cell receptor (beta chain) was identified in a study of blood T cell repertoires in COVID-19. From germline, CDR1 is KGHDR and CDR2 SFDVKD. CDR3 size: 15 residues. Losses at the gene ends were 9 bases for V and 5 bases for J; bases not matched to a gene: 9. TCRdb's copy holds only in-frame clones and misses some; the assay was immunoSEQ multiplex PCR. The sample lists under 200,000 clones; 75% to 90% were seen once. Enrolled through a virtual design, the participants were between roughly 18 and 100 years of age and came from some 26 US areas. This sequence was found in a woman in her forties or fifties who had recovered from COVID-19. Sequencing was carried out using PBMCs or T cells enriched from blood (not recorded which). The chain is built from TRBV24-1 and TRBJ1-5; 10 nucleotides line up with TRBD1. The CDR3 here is CATSDPGTGDQPQHF. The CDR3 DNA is TGTGCCACCTCCGACCCCGGGACAGGGGATCAGCCCCAGCATTTT.